The rows below give T cell receptor beta chains drawn from one sample of a study of T cells after yellow fever vaccination. TCRdb reprocessed the 5' RACE reads with MiXCR, giving one entry per CDR3 protein. The table shows some 320,000 distinct CDR3 sequences, with roughly 8.7% occurring only once. The source material was PBMCs, sampled on the day of the first yellow fever vaccination. The receptors originated from a man in his late teens or twenties who received the YFV17D yellow fever vaccine. CDR3s include the opening cysteine and the closing phenylalanine or tryptophan. The order of the fields is J gene, V gene, CDR3 length, CDR3 protein.

j_gene: TRBJ1-4; v_gene: TRBV4-3; len: 15; CDR3aa: CASSRIQVGDEKLFF
j_gene: TRBJ2-3; v_gene: TRBV21-1; len: 12; CDR3aa: CATFWGEDTQYF
j_gene: TRBJ1-6; v_gene: TRBV4-2; len: 16; CDR3aa: CASSQATGGNNSPLHF
j_gene: TRBJ1-2; v_gene: TRBV7-2; len: 14; CDR3aa: CASSLTGPNYGYTF
j_gene: TRBJ2-7; v_gene: TRBV7-9; len: 13; CDR3aa: CASSLAGGIEQYF
j_gene: TRBJ2-5; v_gene: TRBV20-1; len: 14; CDR3aa: CSAGLAGIQETQYF
j_gene: TRBJ2-2; v_gene: TRBV6-6; len: 11; CDR3aa: CASSITGELFF
j_gene: TRBJ1-1; v_gene: TRBV7-2; len: 14; CDR3aa: CASTRDRQNTEAFF
j_gene: TRBJ1-3; v_gene: TRBV20-1; len: 14; CDR3aa: CSASTGVGEDTIYF
j_gene: TRBJ2-3; v_gene: TRBV11-1; len: 18; CDR3aa: CASSLMTGTGGLRDTQYF
j_gene: TRBJ1-1; v_gene: TRBV7-9; len: 15; CDR3aa: CASRLPDRGNTEAFF
j_gene: TRBJ2-5; v_gene: TRBV5-6; len: 15; CDR3aa: CASSPPGTMGETQYF
j_gene: TRBJ1-2; v_gene: TRBV27; len: 15; CDR3aa: CASSHLGQADYGYTF
j_gene: TRBJ2-3; v_gene: TRBV20-1; len: 10; CDR3aa: CSARTGTSYF
j_gene: TRBJ2-6; v_gene: TRBV2; len: 18; CDR3aa: CASSVGRGLHSGANVLTF
j_gene: TRBJ2-3; v_gene: TRBV7-9; len: 11; CDR3aa: CASSFADTQYF
j_gene: TRBJ2-6; v_gene: TRBV6-1; len: 14; CDR3aa: CASRRGSGANVLTF
j_gene: TRBJ1-1; v_gene: TRBV12-3/TRBV12-4; len: 14; CDR3aa: CASTAGLVNTEAFF
j_gene: TRBJ1-1; v_gene: TRBV9; len: 16; CDR3aa: CASSVGLGGRGTEAFF
j_gene: TRBJ1-4; v_gene: TRBV3-1; len: 15; CDR3aa: CASSPQEPTNEKLFF
j_gene: TRBJ1-2; v_gene: TRBV10-3; len: 14; CDR3aa: CAISPGRNNYGYTF
j_gene: TRBJ1-1; v_gene: TRBV6-2/TRBV6-3; len: 14; CDR3aa: CASSYSKSATEAFF
j_gene: TRBJ2-3; v_gene: TRBV7-3; len: 15; CDR3aa: CASSLSGRGRLAQYF
j_gene: TRBJ1-6; v_gene: TRBV7-9; len: 15; CDR3aa: CASIKGEGIDSPLHF
j_gene: TRBJ1-2; v_gene: TRBV7-2; len: 13; CDR3aa: CASSLGDPGGYTF
j_gene: TRBJ2-1; v_gene: TRBV27; len: 15; CDR3aa: CASWDGLAGINEQFF
j_gene: TRBJ1-1; v_gene: TRBV12-3/TRBV12-4; len: 16; CDR3aa: CASSLLRGTENTEAFF